Sequencing of this T cell receptor beta chain was carried out in a study of shared clonotypes between healthy human individuals. Overall study context: CD8 memory received one plate per donor, CD8 naive two, CD4 memory three and CD4 naive three.

Note on this clone: Other DNA sequences in this specimen translate into the identical CDR3.

The CDR3 contains 14 residues. The ends were cut back, 1 base at V and 1 base at J, with 7 bases in the middle. Germline CDR1 reads GTSNPN; CDR2 reads SVGIG (reference sequence). The authors split each subset's genomic DNA evenly across several immunoSEQ plates. It was around 190 ng DNA, 25,000 to 35,000 T cell genomes, that sorted-subset replicate PCRs used. Authors' data handling: In the immunoSEQ data, sequences were junction-only and lacked quality scores, so filtering differed. Profiling relied on immunoSEQ multiplex PCR, and the TCRdb table lists in-frame clones only, not all of them. That table gives V, J and clone size, and the DNA gave D and trimming. There are 2.3 million or so clones in the sample; more than 80% occur only once, and under 0.45% lies in the top ten.

The receptor was derived from a man aged 18 to 35 in good health. Some clones in this sample may be carry-over from other donors' samples. Specimen: naive CD4+ T cells from PBMCs. Subset described: CD45RA+ positively selected. The chain uses TRBV30 and TRBJ2-2; weak D call: TRBD2 (5 bases). CDR3 region: CAWSGAGNTGELFF. CDR3 bases: TGTGCCTGGAGTGGTGCGGGGAACACCGGGGAGCTGTTTTTT.